One sample yielded the 25 T cell receptor beta chains listed below, sequenced in a study of T-cell reconstitution after alpha-beta-depleted transplantation in children (dated by TCRdb to about 2016). The library was obtained by PCR. This sample was sequenced with an Illumina HiSeq 2500. TCR libraries were prepared with molecular barcoding, using unique molecular identifiers to normalize TCRbeta repertoire quantification. Clones were called with MiXCR by TCRdb after fastp trimmed the public reads at Q25, and only in-frame beta chains were retained. One record per CDR3 amino acid sequence lists the most common genes and DNA. This sample gives 100,000 to 150,000 distinct CDR3 sequences in total; about 21% of them show up just once. The ten largest clones capture about 10% of the sample. The sample's treatment or condition, from its label and the paper: allogeneic hematopoietic cell transplantation with graft depleted of TCRalphabeta T cells and CD19 B cells.

The specimen was PBMCs, mostly from graft donor cells, collected 180 days after TCRalphabeta/CD19-depleted stem cell transplant. The receptors were sampled from a male patient under 10 years old who had a stem cell transplant for chronic granulomatous disease, so the T cells may come from the graft donor.

This chain connects TRBV6-1 to TRBJ2-3, with 8 bases lining up with TRBD2. Trimming cost V 6 bases and J 0 bases; bases outside gene matches: 14. The germline V gene has CDR1 MNHNS and CDR2 SASEGT. The length of the CDR3 is 18 residues. The CDR3 nucleotides read TGTGCCAGCAGCCTTTTCTTAGCGGGAAAAATGAGCACAGATACGCAGTATTTT. Translated: CASSLFLAGKMSTDTQYF.

This clonotype was counted ten times or more. The CDR3: CASSLASTGFSEAFF. CDR3 nucleotide sequence: TGTGCCAGCAGCTTAGCTTCGACAGGGTTCTCTGAAGCTTTCTTT. The rearrangement uses TRBV7-2 and TRBJ1-1; 7 bases are shared with TRBD1. There are 15 residues in the CDR3. Germline CDR1 and CDR2: SGHTA and FQGNSA. J was trimmed by 6 bases and V by 0 bases; bases with no gene match: 7.

This clonotype was detected only a few times. The rearrangement uses TRBV12-3 or TRBV12-4 and TRBJ2-2; D possibly corresponds to TRBD2 (6 bases). The CDR3 is 15 residues long. V was cut by 6 bases and J by 3 bases, with 14 bases left in between. The CDR3 is CASSPGAGYTGELFF. As DNA, the CDR3 is TGTGCCAGCAGCCCTGGGGCGGGGTACACCGGGGAGCTGTTTTTT.

This clonotype has ten or more counts. The chain uses TRBV7-2 and TRBJ2-3; D gene ambiguous. The length of the CDR3 is 13 residues. The V gene lost 0 bases and the J gene lost 8 bases, with 9 bases spanning the gap. The germline CDR1 and CDR2 sequences are SGHTA and FQGNSA. CDR3 loop: CASSLAGKVTQYF. The CDR3 DNA reads as TGTGCCAGCAGCTTAGCAGGGAAGGTTACGCAGTATTTT.

The J gene is TRBJ2-1, the V gene TRBV20-1; 12 bases align to TRBD2. In germline, CDR1 is DFQATT, CDR2 SNEGSKA (reference sequence). V was pared by 0 bases and J by 7 bases, with 10 bases of the junction left unmatched. The CDR3 consists of 17 residues. The CDR3 DNA reads TGCAGTGCTAGAGATCCGGCTAGCGGGAGGGCCAGAAATGAGCAGTTCTTC. It translates to CSARDPASGRARNEQFF.

This clonotype has at least ten counts. CDR3 sequence reads: CASSSDSRSYEQYF. DNA for the CDR3: TGCGCCAGCAGCTCAGATAGCCGCTCCTACGAGCAGTACTTC. The rearrangement links TRBV5-1 to TRBJ2-7, with D unclear. The V and J ends lost 3 bases and 0 bases respectively, with 10 bases between them. Germline CDR1 SGHRS, CDR2 YFSETQ. The CDR3 has 14 residues. Drawing the rest from reference TRBV5-1 and TRBJ2-7, the complete variable domain is KAGVTQTPRYLIKTRGQQVTLSCSPISGHRSVSWYQQTPGQGLQFLFEYFSETQRNKGNFPGRFSGRQFSNSRSEMNVSTLELGDSALYLCASSSDSRSYEQYFGPGTRLTVT.

This clonotype turned up a few times. The rearrangement uses TRBV12-3 or TRBV12-4 and TRBJ1-2, with D possibly TRBD1 on 6 matching bases. The CDR3 totals 13 residues. V was shortened by 10 bases and J by 6 bases, with 18 bases between the two germline ends. DNA for the CDR3: TGTGCCACCAATTGGGGGGGCGGCGATGGCTACACCTTC. Residues: CATNWGGGDGYTF.

This clonotype was observed once. V and J are TRBV4-2 and TRBJ2-1, with 7 nucleotides matching TRBD1. Germline CDR1 is LGHNA and CDR2 is YNFKEQ. V was clipped by 4 bases and J by 4 bases; unmatched bases: 10. CDR3 size: 16 residues. Here the CDR3 DNA reads TGTGCCAGCAGCCCCCGGGACAGCTCCATATACAATGAGCAGTTCTTC. The encoded protein is CASSPRDSSIYNEQFF.

This sequence joins TRBV27 and TRBJ2-7; D gene uncertain. This CDR3 has 12 residues. Germline V gives CDR1 MNHEY, CDR2 SMNVEV (reference sequence). With 6 bases removed from V and 7 bases from J, the gap between germline ends came to 13 bases. The DNA for the CDR3 is TGTGCCAGCAGCTCCTTCCCTGGGGAGCAGTACTTC. Its protein is CASSSFPGEQYF.

The chain carries TRBV20-1 and TRBJ2-7, with D perhaps assigned TRBD1 or TRBD2 (6 bases each). The CDR3 runs to 14 residues. Germline V gives CDR1 DFQATT, CDR2 SNEGSKA (reference sequence). V dropped 4 bases and J dropped 6 bases, with 19 bases sitting between them. CDR3 sequence (DNA): TGCAGTGCTACTGGGGGGCGCTTAGTACCCGAGCAGTACTTC. This sequence encodes CSATGGRLVPEQYF.

This clonotype has a count of ten or more. The V gene is TRBV12-3 or TRBV12-4, the J gene TRBJ2-4; 9 nucleotides align to TRBD1. The CDR3 spans 13 residues. Losses at the gene ends were 6 bases for V and 7 bases for J; bases not matched to a gene: 4. CDR3 in DNA: TGTGCCAGCAGGCCAACAGGGGGCAACATTCAGTACTTC. This gives the protein CASRPTGGNIQYF.

This chain connects TRBV9 to TRBJ2-3; the D gene could be TRBD1 or TRBD2 (5 bases each). The CDR3 is 17 residues long. CDR1 SGDLS and CDR2 YYNGEE come from the germline V gene. Trimming took off 4 bases at V and 6 bases at J, with 24 bases between the two ends. CDR3 region: CASSSSREGTTRDTQYF. The CDR3 DNA sequence: TGTGCCAGCAGCTCCTCTAGAGAGGGGACGACCCGCGATACGCAGTATTTT.

This clonotype came up many times. The chain uses TRBV20-1 and TRBJ2-2, with D perhaps TRBD2 (6 bases). Germline CDR1 DFQATT, CDR2 SNEGSKA (reference sequence). The CDR3 contains 15 residues. V was cut by 3 bases and J by 4 bases, with 15 bases left in between. The CDR3 here is CSARSWGGGTGELFF. CDR3 DNA sequence: TGCAGTGCTAGGTCATGGGGAGGAGGCACCGGGGAGCTGTTTTTT.

Here the CDR3 DNA reads TGTGCCATCAGTGAACTAGCGGGGGCCTACGAGCAGTACTTC. Amino acid sequence: CAISELAGAYEQYF. The rearrangement links TRBV10-3 to TRBJ2-7, with 11 bases lining up with TRBD2. Per the germline V gene, CDR1 is ENHRY and CDR2 is SYGVKD. There are 14 residues in the CDR3. J lost 2 bases, V lost 3 bases, and 0 bases had no gene match.

This chain joins TRBV11-3 and TRBJ1-1; tentatively, D is TRBD1 (6 bases). The V end lost 6 bases, the J end lost 7 bases, and 15 bases lay between the germline ends. CDR3 length: 13 amino acids. Germline lookup yields CDR1 SGHNT and CDR2 YENEEA. Here the CDR3 reads CASRYTGWSEAFF. DNA of the CDR3: TGTGCCAGCAGATATACAGGGTGGAGTGAAGCTTTCTTT.

The V call is TRBV12-3 or TRBV12-4, the J call TRBJ2-2; TRBD2 matches at 13 bases. Unmatched junction bases numbered 8, after V lost 5 bases and J lost 5 bases. The CDR3 is made up of 17 amino acids. The CDR3 nucleotides read TGTGCCAGCAGTCTAAAGACGGGACTAGCGGGAACCGGGGAGCTGTTTTTT. It is translated as CASSLKTGLAGTGELFF.

This clonotype was seen ten or more times. The chain links TRBV20-1 to TRBJ2-5; TRBD1 aligns across 12 bases. Germline V gene sequence: CDR1 DFQATT, CDR2 SNEGSKA (reference sequence). The CDR3 has 16 residues. V shed 6 bases and J 1 base; nucleotides not matched to a gene: 9. The CDR3 bases are TGCAGTGCCACCCTAGGGACAGGGGGCAGCCAAGAGACCCAGTACTTC. Its protein product is CSATLGTGGSQETQYF.

The CDR3 bases are TGTGCCAGCAGTCGGGACGGAGCAAATTCACCCCTCCACTTT. Translated: CASSRDGANSPLHF. This chain connects TRBV3-1 to TRBJ1-6; possibly TRBD1 for D (5 bases). Germline loops: CDR1 LGHDT, CDR2 YNNKEL (reference sequence). The CDR3 spans 14 residues. Trimming cost V 6 bases and J 7 bases, with 13 bases left between them.

This clonotype was counted only a few times. This chain connects TRBV4-3 to TRBJ1-4, with 8 bases aligning to TRBD1. The germline gives CDR1 LGHNA, CDR2 YSLEER. The CDR3 consists of 15 residues. V gave up 5 bases and J gave up 4 bases; unmatched junction bases: 6. CDR3 bases: TGCGCCAGCAGCTCACGACAGGGGTTTAATGAAAAACTGTTTTTT. Translating gives CASSSRQGFNEKLFF.

This clonotype was counted at least ten times. V usage is TRBV7-6 and J usage is TRBJ2-5; a weak D match, TRBD2 (5 bases). The CDR3 length is 15 residues. Deletions cut 6 bases from V and 5 bases from J, with 19 bases between. The germline gives CDR1 SGHVS, CDR2 FNYEAQ. The CDR3 reads CASRTNTLASETQYF. CDR3 bases: TGTGCCAGCAGAACTAACACGCTAGCATCCGAGACCCAGTACTTC.

V is TRBV5-1 and J is TRBJ2-1, with a possible D match to TRBD2 (5 bases). This CDR3 comprises 15 residues. The germline gives CDR1 SGHRS, CDR2 YFSETQ. Trimming stripped 8 bases from V and 0 bases from J, with 15 bases between. The CDR3 region has the DNA TGCGCCAGTAAGGTGCCGGGAAGCTCCTACAATGAGCAGTTCTTC. Amino acids: CASKVPGSSYNEQFF.

V is TRBV12-3 or TRBV12-4 and J is TRBJ2-3, with D possibly being TRBD2 (5 bases). The CDR3 is 15 amino acids. The V gene lost 10 bases and the J gene lost 4 bases, with 21 bases spanning the gap. The CDR3 nucleotides are TGTGCCATCTGCCCCTTGGGCGCGAGGGCAGATACGCAGTATTTT. Its translation: CAICPLGARADTQYF.

V is TRBV12-3 or TRBV12-4 and J is TRBJ2-7, with a possible D match to TRBD1 (5 bases). The CDR3 runs 16 residues. Trimming took off 4 bases at V and 6 bases at J, with 22 bases between the two ends. The CDR3 DNA is TGTGCCAGCAGTTACCCCGACCAGGGAAAGGAAGGCGAGCAGTACTTC. Translating it yields CASSYPDQGKEGEQYF.

In this sample, this clonotype turned up many times. The chain carries TRBV20-1 and TRBJ2-1, with a possible D match to TRBD2 (5 bases). With 2 bases removed from V and 0 bases from J, the gap between germline ends came to 5 bases. The CDR3 is 13 residues long. Germline V gene sequence: CDR1 DFQATT, CDR2 SNEGSKA (reference sequence). In DNA form, the CDR3 reads TGCAGTGCTAGACGGGGCTCCTACAATGAGCAGTTCTTC. Protein product: CSARRGSYNEQFF.

This clonotype was recorded a few times. The V call is TRBV15, the J call TRBJ1-2, with D unresolved. With 1 base removed from V and 6 bases from J, the gap between germline ends came to 9 bases. The CDR3 is 13 residues long. From germline, CDR1 is LNHNV and CDR2 YYDKDF (reference sequence). The CDR3: CATSRAVRDGYTF. In nucleotides, the CDR3 is TGTGCCACCAGCAGAGCTGTTAGGGATGGCTACACCTTC.